One sample yielded the 22 T cell receptor beta chains listed below, sequenced in a study of Ad26.COV2.S vaccination and SARS-CoV-2 variants. Treatment noted: 15 to 20 received Ad26.COV2.S at low or high dose, single or two shots; roughly 5 received placebo; per-sample allocation not given. Samples analyzed were those drawn on day 63 after the first vaccine or placebo injection. Sequenced by immunoSEQ multiplex PCR; TCRdb stores in-frame clones only, minus some. Of around 320,000 clones detected, approximately 86% appear once; the ten largest clones hold under 2.5%. This specimen consisted of peripheral blood, obtained in a trial of Ad26.COV2.S vaccine versus placebo. The receptors were sampled from a person between 18 and 59 years old who received the Ad26.COV2.S COVID-19 vaccine or a placebo.

The chain couples TRBV2 to TRBJ2-5, with 9 bases aligning to TRBD1. This CDR3 comprises 13 residues. The V segment lost 5 bases and the J segment 5 bases; nucleotides outside the gene matches: 3. Germline-derived CDR1 and CDR2 are SNHLY and FYNNEI. CDR3 sequence reads: CASSRDRVETQYF. DNA of the CDR3: TGTGCCAGCAGTAGGGACAGGGTTGAGACCCAGTACTTC.

The chain uses TRBV7-9 and TRBJ1-5; D ambiguous. The CDR3 is 12 residues long. V lost 5 bases and J lost 4, with 6 bases in between. CDR1 is SEHNR, CDR2 FQNEAQ, per germline (reference sequence). The CDR3 here is CASSNLNQPQHF. The CDR3 bases are TGTGCCAGCAGCAACTTAAATCAGCCCCAGCATTTT.

V usage is TRBV27 and J usage is TRBJ1-5, with unresolved D. CDR3 length: 16 residues. Trimming pared 6 bases from V and 4 bases from J, leaving 19 bases between. The V gene's germline CDR1 is MNHEY and CDR2 SMNVEV (reference sequence). The CDR3 DNA is TGTGCCAGCAGCCCGTCCGTGAACTACGGGAATCAGCCCCAGCATTTT. Translation gives CASSPSVNYGNQPQHF.

The CDR3 sequence: CASSAAWGSSEQFF. CDR3 coding DNA: TGTGCCAGCAGCGCGGCGTGGGGTTCGAGTGAGCAGTTCTTC. The J gene is TRBJ2-1, the V gene TRBV7-2; the D is unclear. The CDR3 has 14 residues. The V and J ends lost 5 bases and 9 bases respectively, with 17 bases between them. Germline V gives CDR1 SGHTA, CDR2 FQGNSA.

The CDR3 spells CASSQEGRSGYTF. The CDR3 DNA reads as TGTGCCAGCAGCCAAGAGGGTCGGAGTGGCTACACCTTC. The chain joins TRBV3-1 (or the pseudogene TRBV3-2) to TRBJ1-2; D is ambiguous. Trimming cost V 0 bases and J 7 bases, with 9 bases left between them. The CDR3 has 13 amino acids. CDR1 LGHDT and CDR2 YNNKEL come from the germline V gene (reference sequence).

The chain couples TRBV6-4 to TRBJ2-2, with TRBD2 matching 8 bases. This CDR3 region has 15 residues. J lost 3 bases, V lost 3 bases, and 3 bases had no gene match. Germline CDR1 is MRHNA and CDR2 is SNTAGT. CDR3 protein: CASSEIAGHTGELFF. The DNA of the CDR3 is TGTGCCAGCAGTGAAATAGCGGGGCACACCGGGGAGCTGTTTTTT.

Here the CDR3 DNA reads TGTGCCAGCAGCTCTTTCAGGAAGGGGGCGGGTGGCTACACCTTC. Translation gives CASSSFRKGAGGYTF. This chain joins TRBV7-8 and TRBJ1-2; 7 bases are a match to TRBD1. Germline V CDR1 and CDR2: SGHVS, FQNEAQ. CDR3 length: 15 amino acids. V lost 4 bases and J lost 7; bases outside the gene matches: 12.

This clone was observed a handful of times. Written as DNA, the CDR3 is TGTGCCAGCAGTTTACGGACAGGGGACACCGGGGAGCTGTTTTTT. This sequence encodes CASSLRTGDTGELFF. The chain couples TRBV6-6 to TRBJ2-2; 9 positions agree with TRBD1. Trimming cost V 4 bases and J 3 bases; bases outside gene matches: 3. The CDR3 totals 15 residues. Germline CDR1 and CDR2: MNHNY and SVGAGI (reference sequence).

This chain's CDR3 is CASNRNSQETQYF. The CDR3 bases are TGTGCCAGTAACAGGAATTCTCAAGAGACCCAGTACTTC. The V gene is TRBV6-5, the J gene TRBJ2-5, with D perhaps matching TRBD1 (5 bases). Between the trimmed V and J ends, which lost 9 bases and 2 bases, there was a span of 13 bases. This CDR3 region has 13 residues. Germline values: CDR1 MNHEY, CDR2 SVGAGI.

The J gene is TRBJ2-5, the V gene TRBV10-3, with D possibly TRBD2 on 6 matching bases. This CDR3 region has 14 residues. The germline V and J ends were trimmed by 6 bases and 1 base, with 12 bases remaining between them. In germline, CDR1 is ENHRY, CDR2 SYGVKD. DNA of the CDR3: TGTGCCATCAGCGCCACCGGGGGCCAAGAGACCCAGTACTTC. It encodes CAISATGGQETQYF.

The chain combines TRBV19 with TRBJ1-1; D remains unclear. The CDR3 covers 15 residues. Looked up from germline, CDR1 is LNHDA and CDR2 is SQIVND (reference sequence). V gave up 3 bases and J gave up 3 bases, with 14 bases separating them. CDR3 residues: CASSMLRVRHTEAFF. The CDR3 coding sequence is TGTGCCAGTAGTATGTTAAGGGTACGACACACTGAAGCTTTCTTT.

The gene calls are TRBV6-5 and TRBJ2-3, with 7 nucleotides matching TRBD2. J lost 6 bases, V lost 7 bases, and 13 bases had no gene match. Germline V gene data show CDR1 as MNHEY and CDR2 as SVGAGI. The CDR3 length is 15 residues. The CDR3 DNA reads as TGTGCCAGCAAGCGGGACCCCTCGAAGGGCGATACGCAGTATTTT. This codes for CASKRDPSKGDTQYF.

As to this clone: Mismatch with germline at one junction end may stem from a read error. The rearrangement uses TRBV5-5 and TRBJ2-6; 13 bases fit TRBD2. The V gene's germline CDR1 is SGHKS and CDR2 YYEKEE (reference sequence). The CDR3 sequence is 19 residues long. The CDR3 DNA reads TGTGCCAACAGCCCCCGGACTAGCGGGGGTCTCTCTGGGGCCAACGTCCTGACTTTC. Residues: CANSPRTSGGLSGANVLTF. The entire variable domain, with the rest obtained from reference TRBV5-5 and TRBJ2-6, is as follows: DAGVTQSPTHLIKTRGQQVTLRCSPISGHKSVSWYQQVLGQGPQFIFQYYEKEERGRGNFPDRFSARQFPNYSSELNVNALLLGDSALYLCANSPRTSGGLSGANVLTFGAGSRLTVL.

The chain joins TRBV5-4 to TRBJ1-1; D not certain. Germline CDR1 is SGHNT and CDR2 is YYREEE (reference sequence). Trimming removed 7 bases from V and 0 bases from J, with 13 bases in between. This CDR3 is built from 14 residues. The chain's CDR3 is CASREWDMNTEAFF. In nucleotides, the CDR3 is TGTGCCAGCCGGGAGTGGGATATGAACACTGAAGCTTTCTTT.

The rearrangement uses TRBV3-1 (or the pseudogene TRBV3-2) and TRBJ1-2; 9 bases fit TRBD1. The V gene end was trimmed by 3 bases and the J gene end by 5 bases; junction bases not matched to a gene: 4. The CDR3 runs to 14 residues. CDR1 is LGHDT and CDR2 is YNNKEL in the germline V gene (reference sequence). Here the CDR3 reads CASSHAGQGYGYTF. The CDR3 nucleotides are TGTGCCAGCAGCCATGCGGGACAGGGTTATGGCTACACCTTC.

This chain connects TRBV18 to TRBJ2-1; the match to TRBD2 covers 9 bases. Per germline, CDR1 KGHSH and CDR2 LQKENI. This CDR3 contains 16 residues. The junction had 4 bases not matched to a gene; V was cut back by 4 bases and J by 0 bases. DNA for the CDR3: TGTGCCAGCTCACTAGCGGGGGAGAGCTCCTACAATGAGCAGTTCTTC. Its protein product is CASSLAGESSYNEQFF.

V and J are TRBV7-6 and TRBJ2-2; 8 bases map to TRBD1. Germline values: CDR1 SGHVS, CDR2 FNYEAQ. Losses at the gene ends were 0 bases for V and 4 bases for J; bases not matched to a gene: 7. This CDR3 comprises 17 residues. This CDR3 is CASSLARDRGSTGELFF. The DNA of the CDR3 is TGTGCCAGCAGCTTAGCGCGAGACAGGGGTAGCACCGGGGAGCTGTTTTTT.

This rearrangement joins TRBV7-9 to TRBJ1-5; tentatively, D is TRBD1 (5 bases). This CDR3 region has 16 residues. Germline V gene sequence: CDR1 SEHNR, CDR2 FQNEAQ (reference sequence). Trimming took off 1 base at V and 1 base at J, with 11 bases between the two ends. The DNA of the CDR3 is TGTGCCAGCAGCTTAGATGCAGGGAGGAGCAATCAGCCCCAGCATTTT. The encoded protein is CASSLDAGRSNQPQHF.

The rearrangement uses TRBV18 and TRBJ1-5; D may be TRBD1 (6 bases). This CDR3 region has 15 residues. The germline CDR1 and CDR2 sequences are KGHSH and LQKENI. Trimming left V 6 bases short and J 9 bases short, with 21 bases between. The CDR3 is CASSPDLQGPLPQHF. The CDR3 DNA follows: TGTGCCAGCTCGCCAGATCTGCAGGGGCCTCTGCCCCAGCATTTT. The full variable domain, completed using reference TRBV18 and TRBJ1-5, is NAGVMQNPRHLVRRRGQEARLRCSPMKGHSHVYWYRQLPEEGLKFMVYLQKENIIDESGMPKERFSAEFPKEGPSILRIQQVVRGDSAAYFCASSPDLQGPLPQHFGDGTRLSIL.

CDR3 in DNA: TGCGCCAGCAGGTGGTGGGCAGCGAACACCGGGGAGCTGTTTTTT. Amino acids: CASRWWAANTGELFF. The rearrangement links TRBV5-1 to TRBJ2-2; D is unclear. Germline CDR1 and CDR2: SGHRS and YFSETQ. The CDR3 is 15 residues long. V lost 5 bases and J lost 0, with 11 bases in between.

The gene calls are TRBV5-5 and TRBJ2-1; 9 nucleotides line up with TRBD2. Germline loops: CDR1 SGHKS, CDR2 YYEKEE (reference sequence). J lost 3 bases, V lost 4 bases, and 8 bases had no gene match. The CDR3 is 16 residues long. CDR3 protein: CASSRGGTSLYNEQFF. The CDR3 DNA is TGTGCCAGCAGCCGAGGGGGGACTAGCCTCTACAATGAGCAGTTCTTC.

This clone was observed a single time. The chain employs TRBV18 and TRBJ2-1; weak D call: TRBD2 (7 bases). The germline V and J ends were trimmed by 2 bases and 4 bases, with 15 bases remaining between them. The CDR3 sequence is 16 residues long. The germline V gene encodes CDR1 KGHSH and CDR2 LQKENI. CDR3: CASSPWRGGEYNEQFF. In DNA form, the CDR3 reads TGTGCCAGCTCACCATGGCGAGGGGGGGAATACAATGAGCAGTTCTTC. Full variable domain (outside the CDR3, taken from reference TRBV18 and TRBJ2-1): NAGVMQNPRHLVRRRGQEARLRCSPMKGHSHVYWYRQLPEEGLKFMVYLQKENIIDESGMPKERFSAEFPKEGPSILRIQQVVRGDSAAYFCASSPWRGGEYNEQFFGPGTRLTVL.